Below are 16 T cell receptor beta chains sequenced from a single sample in a study of long-term antiretroviral therapy in people with HIV. At the survey level, the v3.0 immunoSEQ assay was run. Clones were sequenced by immunoSEQ multiplex PCR, and TCRdb holds only the in-frame ones, with some missing. The table has around 30,000 clones, nearly 95% seen once. The sample was unsorted PBMCs, taken roughly 6.5 years after starting antiretroviral therapy. The origin of the receptors is a woman aged 40-49 years with HIV.

This clone has only a few counts. The chain is built from TRBV2 and TRBJ1-2; D is unclear. The CDR3 consists of 9 residues. V was cut by 2 bases and J by 12 bases, with 4 bases left in between. Per the germline V gene, CDR1 is SNHLY and CDR2 is FYNNEI. The CDR3 spells CASSELDTF. The CDR3 nucleotides are TGTGCCAGCAGTGAACTGGACACCTTC.

CDR3: CASSPPWTGANVLTF. CDR3 nucleotides: TGTGCCAGCAGCCCACCCTGGACTGGGGCCAACGTCCTGACTTTC. The chain has TRBV7-2 and TRBJ2-6; D ambiguous. The ends were cut back, 5 bases at V and 2 bases at J, with 10 bases in the middle. Germline V gives CDR1 SGHTA, CDR2 FQGNSA. CDR3 size: 15 residues.

The chain combines TRBV5-1 with TRBJ2-7; D gene unclear. The CDR3 contains 11 residues. V lost 7 bases to trimming and J lost 7 bases, with 12 bases between them. Looked up from germline, CDR1 is SGHRS and CDR2 is YFSETQ. DNA of the CDR3: TGCGCCAGCGGAGAGCTCGGGGAGCAGTACTTC. This translates into CASGELGEQYF.

The rearrangement joins TRBV6-5 to TRBJ2-2; no firm D call. The CDR3 consists of 14 residues. Trimming shortened V by 2 bases and J by 1 base, and 5 bases separated the two germline ends. Germline CDR1 reads MNHEY; CDR2 reads SVGAGI. The CDR3 loop is CASSYTRNTGELFF. The CDR3 nucleotides are TGTGCCAGCAGTTACACGAGGAACACCGGGGAGCTGTTTTTT.

The chain has TRBV25-1 and TRBJ2-6, with unresolved D. Per germline, CDR1 MGHDK and CDR2 SYGVNS. The CDR3 loop spans 16 amino acids. Trimming shortened V by 4 bases and J by 1 base, and 11 bases separated the two germline ends. CDR3 sequence (DNA): TGTGCCAGCAGTGCCGAACACCTATCTGGGGCCAACGTCCTGACTTTC. It is translated as CASSAEHLSGANVLTF.

The chain couples TRBV15 to TRBJ2-2; 10 nucleotides match TRBD1. The CDR3 runs to 19 residues. V trimming: 0 bases; J trimming: 8 bases; junction bases outside the gene matches: 15. From germline, CDR1 is LNHNV and CDR2 YYDKDF (reference sequence). The CDR3 DNA reads as TGTGCCACCAGCAGAGACCAGGGTGGAGGACAGGGGGGTATAGGGGAGCTGTTTTTT. Translated, it gives CATSRDQGGGQGGIGELFF.

The genes are TRBV30 and TRBJ2-7; 7 bases are a match to TRBD1. The CDR3 sequence is 13 residues long. Germline CDR1 GTSNPN, CDR2 SVGIG (reference sequence). Germline trimming cut 0 bases from V and 4 bases from J; bases unmatched to any gene: 3. The CDR3 loop reads CAWSVGQVYEQYF. The DNA of the CDR3 is TGTGCCTGGAGTGTAGGACAGGTATACGAGCAGTACTTC.

The chain recombines TRBV5-6 with TRBJ1-2; 11 nucleotides align to TRBD1. This CDR3 comprises 15 residues. Unmatched junction bases numbered 6, after V lost 2 bases and J lost 6 bases. Germline V CDR1 and CDR2: SGHDT, YYEEEE. This CDR3 reads CASSFRTGGRHGYTF. CDR3 DNA: TGTGCCAGCAGCTTCCGGACAGGGGGCCGGCATGGCTACACCTTC.

V and J are TRBV30 and TRBJ2-3; D gene uncertain. The V gene's germline CDR1 is GTSNPN and CDR2 SVGIG (reference sequence). CDR3 length: 16 amino acids. Trimming removed 1 base from V and 0 bases from J, with 14 bases in between. For the CDR3, the DNA is TGTGCCTGGAGTGGCCCGGGCGGAGCTAGCACAGATACGCAGTATTTT. It yields the protein CAWSGPGGASTDTQYF.

V usage is TRBV5-8 and J usage is TRBJ2-7, with D possibly being TRBD2 (5 bases). V lost 5 bases, J lost 0 bases, and 18 bases lay in between. CDR1 is SGHTS and CDR2 is YDEGEE in the germline V gene. The CDR3 has 16 amino acids. Here the CDR3 DNA reads TGTGCCAGCAGTCCCGGATGGCGCGGGCACTCCTACGAGCAGTACTTC. Amino acids: CASSPGWRGHSYEQYF.

CDR3 DNA sequence: TGTGCCACGCTCGGACAGGGCCAAGAGACCCAGTACTTC. Its translation is CATLGQGQETQYF. The chain employs TRBV10-3 and TRBJ2-5; 8 nucleotides agree with TRBD1. CDR3 length: 13 residues. CDR1 is ENHRY, CDR2 SYGVKD, per germline. After removal of 10 bases from V and 1 base from J, the junction contained 5 bases not matched to a gene.

The chain joins TRBV4-3 to TRBJ1-6; 9 bases are a match to TRBD1. The V gene's germline CDR1 is LGHNA and CDR2 YSLEER. Trimming removed 2 bases from V and 10 bases from J; junction bases left unmatched: 9. The length of the CDR3 is 16 residues. CDR3 bases: TGCGCCAGCAGCCAACACCGGGACAGGGTTGAATCACCCCTCCACTTT. Its protein product is CASSQHRDRVESPLHF.

The chain combines TRBV6-5 with TRBJ1-2, with 7 bases fitting TRBD1. The CDR3 sequence is 15 residues long. The V and J ends lost 6 bases and 4 bases, in that order; junction bases with no gene match: 11. CDR1 MNHEY and CDR2 SVGAGI come from the germline V gene. The CDR3 reads CASRMTGREGYGYTF. Here the CDR3 DNA reads TGTGCCAGCAGGATGACAGGGCGGGAAGGCTATGGCTACACCTTC.

A single count supports this clone. The chain is built from TRBV7-9 and TRBJ1-2; tentatively, D is TRBD1 (6 bases). CDR3 length: 15 residues. Trimming took off 1 base at V and 4 bases at J, with 13 bases between the two ends. Germline V lookup: CDR1 SEHNR, CDR2 FQNEAQ (reference sequence). CDR3 region: CASSLGIRGGYGYTF. The CDR3 DNA reads as TGTGCCAGCAGCTTAGGAATCAGAGGGGGCTATGGCTACACCTTC.

The chain uses TRBV2 and TRBJ1-6; D call uncertain. The CDR3 consists of 16 residues. Trimming left V 6 bases short and J 0 bases short, with 12 bases between. CDR1 is SNHLY and CDR2 is FYNNEI in the germline V gene. The chain's CDR3 is CASRDPASSYNSPLHF. The CDR3 DNA is TGTGCCAGCAGGGATCCAGCCAGCTCCTATAATTCACCCCTCCACTTT.

Details on this clone: One end of the junction does not line up with germline, which may come from a read error. The chain carries TRBV20-1 and TRBJ2-5; 7 nucleotides agree with TRBD2. The CDR3 has 11 residues. Looked up from germline, CDR1 is DFQATT and CDR2 is SNEGSKA (reference sequence). The CDR3 coding sequence is TGCAGTGCTATAAAAGGCACTAGCGTCCACTTC. This translates into CSAIKGTSVHF.